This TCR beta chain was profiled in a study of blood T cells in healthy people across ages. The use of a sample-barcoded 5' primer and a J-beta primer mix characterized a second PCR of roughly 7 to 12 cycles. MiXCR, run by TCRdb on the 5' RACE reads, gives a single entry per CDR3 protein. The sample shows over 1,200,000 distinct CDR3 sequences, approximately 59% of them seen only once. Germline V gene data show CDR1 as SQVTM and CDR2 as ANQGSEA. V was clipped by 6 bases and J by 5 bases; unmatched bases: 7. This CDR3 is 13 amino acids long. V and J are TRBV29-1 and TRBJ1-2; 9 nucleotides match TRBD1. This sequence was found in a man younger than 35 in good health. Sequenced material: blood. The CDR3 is CSVTGTGPYGYTF. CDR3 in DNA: TGCAGCGTAACCGGGACAGGGCCTTATGGCTACACCTTC.